This T cell receptor (beta chain) stems from a study of T cell responses to AZD1222 COVID-19 vaccine. Analyses pooled second doses at about 4 or about 12 weeks. Produced via immunoSEQ multiplex PCR; TCRdb's table is partial and in-frame only. This table has around 150,000 clones, 90% to 95% appearing once. The germline CDR1 and CDR2 sequences are KGHSH and LQKENI. The CDR3 is made up of 15 amino acids. V gave up 3 bases and J gave up 1 base; unmatched junction bases: 2. Whole-study results and caveats: Researchers report vaccine-associated CD4 TCRs spanning spike, with dominance at 160-218 and 743-854. In all cases, repertoires were sampled only after the peak T cell response. Spike-specific TCR breadth and depth were elevated following two AZD1222 doses.

Of note for this clone: The antigen remains unidentified.

The chain combines TRBV18 with TRBJ2-1; 8 bases map to TRBD1. The sequence was obtained from an adult who received the AZD1222 COVID-19 vaccine. The source was peripheral blood, collected 28 days after the second AZD1222 dose. The CDR3 reads CASSPGQVSYNEQFF. In nucleotides, the CDR3 is TGTGCCAGCTCACCGGGACAGGTATCCTACAATGAGCAGTTCTTC.